This T cell receptor beta chain was identified during a study of T cells in tumors after PD-1 blockade (dated by TCRdb to the late 2010s). Regarding the study in general: Patients were excluded if they had prior checkpoint blockade, use of systemic immunosuppressants, or recent radiotherapy or other anti-cancer therapy within 4 weeks. Peripheral blood samples averaged around 110,000 TCR templates (range about 21,000-260,000) and 36,536 unique clonotypes. Bulk TCR sequencing was performed on around ten peripheral blood samples from about five patients to compare blood and tumor clonotypes. Pembrolizumab 200 mg every 3 weeks or cemiplimab 350 mg every 2 weeks was administered to patients. RECIST version 1.1 was used to evaluate clinical response. While on anti-PD-1 treatment, some of the patients also continued taking daily vismodegib 150 mg. Paired single-cell RNA and TCR sequencing was performed on site-matched tumors from BCC or SCC patients before and after anti-PD-1 therapy. The paper as a whole reports these results and caveats: Roughly 41% of tumor TCR clonotypes were detected in blood, and some novel exhausted tumor clones were observed in pre-treatment blood, which was taken as suggesting peripheral recruitment. Where the novel T cell clones came from was not identified, and possible sources could include lymphoid organs or rare unexpanded clones inside the tumor or in the tumor periphery.

The immunoSEQ platform was used to carry out deep TCRbeta sequencing. The study's own analysis went as follows. For further analysis, only productive rearrangements were exported out of the immunoSEQ Analyzer. T cell phenotypes were assigned to bulk TCRbeta clonotypes by matching the clonotypes to single-cell RNA+TCR-seq clones with the same TCRbeta sequence. Clone enrichment in tumor was calculated as tumor frequency divided by PBMC frequency from bulk TCR sequencing. TCRs were grouped by GLIPH into specificity groups, defined as clusters of distinct TCRs likely recognizing common antigens via shared CDR3 motifs. Sourced from immuneACCESS, this table was stored by TCRdb with only in-frame sequences that have V and J called. A share of the clones is absent; for the studies checked, an unresolved V gene accounts for under half, and the remainder has no known explanation. V, J and clone size reflect that table, while D and trimming were determined from the DNA. Counted in this sample were approximately 46,000 clones; more than 70% of them appeared once. Jointly, the top ten make up over 15% of the sample.

This specimen's time point label, interpreted: before anti-PD-1 therapy. Genomic DNA extracted from tumor biopsies or peripheral blood was used for bulk TCRbeta sequencing, with input ranging from roughly 616 ng to 6,004 ng. Histologically proven advanced or metastatic basal or squamous cell carcinoma was present in all patients, all of whom were poor candidates for surgical resection. Of the approximately ten patients in the basal cell carcinoma cohort, roughly 8 underwent bulk tumor TCR sequencing. The sample holds a few counts of this clone. This clone's antigen is unknown. No much larger clone is present one base from it, and per-base qualities are unavailable. Counted from cysteine to phenylalanine, this CDR3 has 14 amino acids. Solely the CDR3 DNA is kept, with 42 bases framed from the first base. Cut back by 0 bases and 9 bases, the V and J ends lie 14 bases apart. CDR1 SGDLS and CDR2 YYNGEE are derived from the germline V gene.

The sample was PBMCs, taken before anti-PD-1 treatment. This TCR came from a human donor with basal cell carcinoma. The receptor chain draws on TRBV9 and TRBJ2-3; tentative D gene TRBD2, with 6 bases matching. In nucleotides, the sequence is TGTGCCAGCAGCGTAGAGCCCGGGACTGCCACGCAGTATTTT. Its product reads: CASSVEPGTATQYF.